This T cell receptor beta chain is drawn from a study of CD8 T cells in Susac syndrome. The CDR3 consists of 13 residues. V was pared by 3 bases and J by 7 bases, with 14 bases between. The V gene's germline CDR1 is DFQATT and CDR2 SNEGSKA (reference sequence). TCR beta sequencing was performed on blood CD8+ and CD4+ T cells. As controls, healthy donors matched for age and sex were used. FACS was used to enrich TEMRA cells, whereas the CD8+ and CD4+ T cells were obtained by negative isolation. cDNA came from approximately 0.5 to 1 ug RNA primed by random hexamers. By means of immunoSEQ multiplex PCR, TCR beta CDR3 spanning 54 Vbeta and 13 Jbeta underwent amplification. Via MiXCR, TCRdb re-called the immunoSEQ multiplex PCR reads, giving one row per CDR3 protein. Among around 150,000 distinct CDR3 sequences listed, about 93% were seen once.

The clonotype was recovered from a human donor in good health. The genes are TRBV20-1 and TRBJ2-3, with D possibly TRBD2 on 6 matching bases. Sequenced material: CD4+ T cells from PBMCs. CDR3 protein: CSARDYRSHTQYF. Written as DNA, the CDR3 is TGCAGTGCTAGGGACTACAGGTCTCATACGCAGTATTTT.